These T cell receptor beta chains were read from a single sample in a study of blood T cell repertoires in COVID-19. Using immunoSEQ multiplex PCR, the repertoire was profiled, and TCRdb retains in-frame clones only, with some absent. The sample includes tens of thousands of clones, 90% of them seen just once. The sample comprised peripheral blood. The receptors originated from a man aged 60 to 69 with acute or convalescent COVID-19. Both conserved end residues are part of each CDR3. A D gene is named only where the DNA matches it firmly. Only some rows state a clone size, as once, few, many or a class for expanded clones.

J | V | D | size | CDR3 | DNA
TRBJ2-2 | TRBV9 | NA | NA | CASSVGPGVGELFF | TGTGCCAGCAGCGTAGGGCCGGGGGTCGGGGAGCTGTTTTTT
TRBJ2-5 | TRBV5-6 | TRBD1 | NA | CASSPQTGEETQYF | TGTGCCAGCAGCCCGCAGACAGGGGAAGAGACCCAGTACTTC
TRBJ1-5 | TRBV2 | NA | NA | CASSEQGSNQPQHF | TGTGCCAGCAGTGAGCAGGGTAGCAATCAGCCCCAGCATTTT
TRBJ2-5 | TRBV7-2 | TRBD2 | NA | CASSQEGRGGHETQYF | TGTGCCAGCAGCCAAGAGGGGCGGGGGGGCCACGAGACCCAGTACTTC
TRBJ2-2 | TRBV10-2 | TRBD2 | once | CASRSGGGATGELFF | TGCGCCAGCAGAAGTGGCGGGGGGGCGACCGGGGAGCTGTTTTTT
TRBJ1-6 | TRBV6-5 | TRBD1 | NA | CASSYLGQGTNSPLHF | TGTGCCAGCAGTTACTTGGGACAGGGAACCAATTCACCCCTCCACTTT
TRBJ2-1 | TRBV5-4 | TRBD2 | NA | CASSQTSGGDNEQFF | TGTGCCAGCAGCCAGACTAGCGGGGGGGACAATGAGCAGTTCTTC
TRBJ2-1 | TRBV5-1 | TRBD2 | NA | CASSATSVSYNEQFF | TGCGCCAGCAGTGCGACTAGCGTCTCCTACAATGAGCAGTTCTTC
TRBJ2-3 | TRBV19 | TRBD1 | NA | CASSATGTGDPDTQYF | TGTGCCAGTAGTGCAACCGGGACAGGGGATCCAGATACGCAGTATTTT
TRBJ1-2 | TRBV6-5 | TRBD1 | NA | CASSSTGTALGNGYTF | TGTGCCAGCAGTTCCACCGGGACAGCTCTCGGGAATGGCTACACCTTC
TRBJ2-1 | TRBV6-5 | NA | NA | CASRKGVGYNEQFF | TGTGCCAGCAGGAAGGGGGTGGGTTACAATGAGCAGTTCTTC
TRBJ2-2 | TRBV5-1 | NA | NA | CASSLVQGPGELFF | TGCGCCAGCAGCTTGGTACAGGGCCCAGGGGAGCTGTTTTTT
TRBJ1-6 | TRBV9 | NA | NA | CASSVEPGIYNSPLHF | TGTGCCAGCAGCGTAGAGCCCGGGATCTATAATTCACCCCTCCACTTT
TRBJ1-5 | TRBV5-1 | TRBD1 | NA | CASSQDRGGQPQHF | TGCGCCAGCAGCCAAGACAGGGGTGGCCAGCCCCAGCATTTT
TRBJ1-2 | TRBV6-1 | TRBD1 | NA | CASSEVQGVAGYTF | TGTGCCAGCAGTGAGGTACAGGGGGTTGCTGGCTACACCTTC
TRBJ1-1 | TRBV24-1 | NA | NA | CATSDSNTEAFF | TGTGCCACCAGTGACTCTAACACTGAAGCTTTCTTT
TRBJ1-2 | TRBV19 | NA | NA | CASISSGASYYGYTF | TGTGCCAGTATAAGTAGCGGGGCCTCCTACTATGGCTACACCTTC
TRBJ2-3 | TRBV4-2 | TRBD2 | NA | CASSQASRLAGGHPTDTQYF | TGTGCCAGCAGCCAAGCCTCGCGACTAGCGGGGGGGCACCCCACAGATACGCAGTATTTT
TRBJ1-5 | TRBV2 | NA | NA | CASSDRSYSNQPQHF | TGTGCCAGCAGTGACAGGTCATATAGCAATCAGCCCCAGCATTTT
TRBJ1-1 | TRBV25-1 | NA | NA | CASSEGGSPNTEAFF | TGTGCCAGCAGTGAAGGGGGCTCGCCGAACACTGAAGCTTTCTTT
TRBJ2-1 | TRBV6-1 | TRBD1 | NA | CASSGGTGAFYNEQFF | TGTGCCAGCAGTGGGGGGACAGGAGCTTTCTACAATGAGCAGTTCTTC
TRBJ2-2 | TRBV13 | NA | NA | CASINGGTPGTGELFF | TGTGCCAGCATCAACGGGGGTACCCCAGGCACCGGGGAGCTGTTTTTT
TRBJ1-1 | TRBV27 | NA | NA | CASRQNTEAFF | TGTGCCAGCAGACAAAACACTGAAGCTTTCTTT
TRBJ1-3 | TRBV7-8 | NA | NA | CASIRSRVTIYF | TGTGCCAGCATCCGATCCAGGGTCACCATATATTTT
TRBJ1-2 | TRBV19 | NA | NA | CASSNGRVPGHQKAGYGYTF | TGTGCCAGTAGTAACGGAAGGGTCCCGGGACACCAAAAGGCGGGCTATGGCTACACCTTC
TRBJ2-2 | TRBV3-1/TRBV3-2 | NA | NA | CASSQGSITGELFF | TGTGCCAGCAGCCAGGGCTCTATTACCGGGGAGCTGTTTTTT
TRBJ1-3 | TRBV7-2 | TRBD1 | NA | CASSLVRDRSSGNTIYF | TGTGCCAGCAGCTTAGTCCGGGACAGGAGCTCTGGAAACACCATATATTTT
TRBJ1-5 | TRBV6-6 | TRBD1 | once | CASRDGTGHQPQHF | TGTGCCAGCAGAGACGGGACAGGCCATCAGCCCCAGCATTTT
TRBJ1-4 | TRBV7-2 | NA | NA | CASSLKPTGGKLFF | TGTGCCAGCAGCTTAAAGCCCACCGGGGGAAAACTGTTTTTT
TRBJ1-1 | TRBV19 | NA | NA | CASMAGAWTEAFF | TGTGCCAGTATGGCAGGGGCATGGACTGAAGCTTTCTTT
TRBJ1-6 | TRBV6-5 | NA | NA | CASSYSSDYSPLHF | TGTGCCAGCAGTTACTCGAGTGATTATTCACCCCTCCACTTT
TRBJ1-2 | TRBV6-6 | TRBD1 | NA | CASSYWTGGVNYGYTF | TGTGCCAGCAGTTACTGGACAGGGGGTGTGAACTATGGCTACACCTTC
TRBJ1-1 | TRBV7-6 | NA | few | CASSSWGGGANTEAFF | TGTGCCAGCAGTTCCTGGGGGGGCGGCGCTAACACTGAAGCTTTCTTT
TRBJ1-3 | TRBV7-9 | NA | NA | CASSLRGRGNPEWGNTIYF | TGTGCCAGCAGCTTAAGAGGAAGGGGGAACCCGGAGTGGGGAAACACCATATATTTT
TRBJ2-3 | TRBV30 | NA | NA | CAWSRQQISTDTQYF | TGTGCCTGGAGTAGACAGCAGATTAGCACAGATACGCAGTATTTT
TRBJ1-2 | TRBV7-2 | TRBD1 | once | CASSFGTGTYGYTF | TGTGCCAGCAGCTTCGGGACAGGAACCTATGGCTACACCTTC
TRBJ1-1 | TRBV14 | NA | NA | CASSQGANTEAFF | TGTGCCAGCAGCCAAGGAGCGAACACTGAAGCTTTCTTT
TRBJ1-6 | TRBV9 | NA | NA | CASRRGEGSPLHF | TGTGCCAGCAGGCGTGGGGAGGGTTCACCCCTCCACTTT
TRBJ2-3 | TRBV7-9 | NA | once | CASSLSRDSTDTQYF | TGTGCCAGCAGCTTATCCCGGGACTCCACGGATACGCAGTATTTT
TRBJ1-2 | TRBV10-3 | NA | NA | CAISPGEGYTF | TGTGCCATCAGCCCTGGAGAGGGCTACACCTTC
TRBJ2-7 | TRBV13 | TRBD1 | NA | CASSWGQGGSSYEQYF | TGTGCCAGCAGCTGGGGACAGGGAGGTAGTTCCTACGAGCAGTACTTC
TRBJ1-1 | TRBV11-3 | NA | NA | CASSFDSRNTEAFF | TGTGCCAGCAGCTTTGACAGCCGGAACACTGAAGCTTTCTTT
TRBJ1-2 | TRBV9 | TRBD1 | NA | CASSQGSGQGSYGYTF | TGTGCCAGCAGCCAGGGATCGGGACAGGGGAGCTATGGCTACACCTTC
TRBJ1-1 | TRBV6-1 | TRBD1 | NA | CASSEATYRGRAIGTEAFF | TGTGCCAGCAGTGAAGCGACTTACAGGGGGCGGGCAATTGGTACTGAAGCTTTCTTT
TRBJ1-5 | TRBV18 | NA | NA | CASSPWASDSNQPQHF | TGTGCCAGCTCACCATGGGCCTCTGATAGCAATCAGCCCCAGCATTTT
TRBJ2-2 | TRBV19 | NA | NA | CASSAVNTGELFF | TGTGCCAGTAGTGCGGTGAACACCGGGGAGCTGTTTTTT
TRBJ2-1 | TRBV18 | TRBD2 | NA | CASSGTSHNEQFF | TGTGCCAGCTCAGGGACTAGCCACAATGAGCAGTTCTTC
TRBJ2-1 | TRBV28 | TRBD2 | NA | CASSFLREDNEQFF | TGTGCCAGCAGTTTCCTCCGGGAGGACAATGAGCAGTTCTTC
TRBJ1-5 | TRBV30 | NA | NA | CAWSSGWGNQPQHF | TGTGCCTGGAGTTCGGGTTGGGGCAATCAGCCCCAGCATTTT
TRBJ2-3 | TRBV24-1 | NA | once | CATSDRTTNPSTDTQYF | TGTGCCACCAGTGACAGGACAACAAACCCCAGCACAGATACGCAGTATTTT
TRBJ2-7 | TRBV10-1 | TRBD1 | NA | CAGRDRGPYEQYF | TGCGCCGGCCGGGACAGGGGGCCCTACGAGCAGTACTTC
TRBJ1-1 | TRBV15 | NA | once | CATSRGGRGNTEAFF | TGTGCCACCAGCAGAGGGGGCAGGGGGAACACTGAAGCTTTCTTT
TRBJ1-1 | TRBV9 | NA | NA | CASSVAGDTEAFF | TGTGCCAGCAGCGTAGCAGGGGACACTGAAGCTTTCTTT